The 31 T cell receptor beta chains listed next were all sequenced from one sample in a study of CD8 T cells in ankylosing spondylitis. One entry per CDR3 protein, called by TCRdb with MiXCR from the 5' RACE reads. The sample lists 130,000 or so distinct CDR3 sequences, about 6.5% occurring once. Sample: blood, either unsorted or a sorted T cell fraction (not recorded which). All receptors come from a male donor with ankylosing spondylitis or in good health (not recorded which).

The sample holds many counts of this clonotype. The chain has TRBV30 and TRBJ2-1, with 11 nucleotides matching TRBD1. The J segment lost 6 bases and the V segment lost 5 bases, leaving 6 bases of the junction unmatched. Germline loops: CDR1 GTSNPN, CDR2 SVGIG (reference sequence). The CDR3 runs 14 residues. The CDR3 bases are TGTGCCTGGGACGCCGGGACAGGGGGCAATGAGCAGTTCTTC. Its translation is CAWDAGTGGNEQFF.

Many counts were recorded for this clonotype. The chain has TRBV7-2 and TRBJ1-4, with 9 bases that match TRBD1. CDR3 length: 15 residues. With V trimmed by 5 bases and J by 8 bases, 9 bases remained unmatched. The V gene's germline CDR1 is SGHTA and CDR2 FQGNSA. The CDR3 reads CASSLNRGPGEKLFF. Written as DNA, the CDR3 is TGTGCCAGCAGCCTCAACAGGGGGCCTGGGGAAAAACTGTTTTTT.

This clonotype was seen repeatedly, ten times or more. The V and J genes are TRBV6-2 or TRBV6-3 and TRBJ2-1; 7 bases are shared with TRBD2. Germline values: CDR1 MNHEY, CDR2 SVGEGT. The CDR3 has 12 amino acids. Germline trimming cut 2 bases from V and 8 bases from J; bases unmatched to any gene: 0. CDR3 nucleotides: TGTGCCAGCAGTTACGGGGGGGATGAGCAGTTCTTC. Protein: CASSYGGDEQFF.

In this sample, this clonotype turned up many times. The CDR3 sequence is CASSLARSGISNQPQHF. The CDR3 bases are TGCGCCAGCAGCTTGGCCAGGTCAGGGATTAGCAATCAGCCCCAGCATTTT. The chain recombines TRBV5-1 with TRBJ1-5, with D maybe TRBD1 (5 bases). V lost 0 bases and J 0 bases, leaving 13 bases between the germline ends. The CDR3 sequence is 17 residues long. Germline CDR1 and CDR2: SGHRS and YFSETQ.

This clonotype appeared a few times. The gene calls are TRBV12-3 or TRBV12-4 and TRBJ1-2; tentatively, D is TRBD1 (6 bases). The CDR3 has 13 residues. The ends were cut back, 2 bases at V and 8 bases at J, with 12 bases in the middle. The CDR3 DNA sequence: TGTGCCAGCAGTTTATTCCAGGGGATGGGCTACACCTTC. Protein sequence: CASSLFQGMGYTF.

This clonotype was seen at least ten times. The chain links TRBV30 to TRBJ1-5; no clear D gene. V was shortened by 2 bases and J by 1 base, with 3 bases between the two germline ends. Germline assignment: CDR1 GTSNPN and CDR2 SVGIG (reference sequence). CDR3 length: 12 amino acids. CDR3 nucleotide sequence: TGTGCCTGGAGTAGGAGCAATCAGCCCCAGCATTTT. Amino acid sequence: CAWSRSNQPQHF. Looking up the rest from reference TRBV30 and TRBJ1-5 gives the full variable domain: SQTIHQWPATLVQPVGSPLSLECTVEGTSNPNLYWYRQAAGRGLQLLFYSVGIGQISSEVPQNLSASRPQDRQFILSSKKLLLSDSGFYLCAWSRSNQPQHFGDGTRLSIL.

Ten or more counts support this clonotype. Its ends do not fully match the called genes, so a read error is possible. The chain is built from TRBV5-1 and TRBJ2-1; 11 nucleotides line up with TRBD2. Germline CDR1 SGHRS, CDR2 YFSETQ. This CDR3 is built from 15 residues. The CDR3 is CASTLSTSGSNEQFF. The CDR3 nucleotides are TGCGCCAGCACCTTGAGTACTAGCGGGAGTAATGAGCAGTTCTTC.

This chain joins TRBV28 and TRBJ2-7; the match to TRBD1 covers 9 bases. There are 16 residues in the CDR3. The ends lost 5 bases at V and 3 bases at J; junction bases unmatched: 11. In germline, CDR1 is MDHEN, CDR2 SYDVKM. CDR3 nucleotide sequence: TGTGCCAGCAGTCCAACCGGGACAGGGTACATCTACGAGCAGTACTTC. It yields the protein CASSPTGTGYIYEQYF.

This clonotype was observed at least ten times. This chain joins TRBV5-5 and TRBJ2-2; 9 bases agree with TRBD1. Germline V gives CDR1 SGHKS, CDR2 YYEKEE (reference sequence). Germline trimming cut 4 bases from V and 13 bases from J; bases unmatched to any gene: 5. The CDR3 consists of 12 residues. The CDR3: CASSGGDRVLFF. The CDR3 DNA follows: TGTGCCAGCAGCGGCGGGGACAGGGTGCTGTTTTTT.

This clonotype was detected a few times. V is TRBV20-1 and J is TRBJ2-1, with a possible D match to TRBD1 (6 bases). This CDR3 region has 16 residues. Between the trimmed V and J ends, which lost 1 base and 4 bases, there was a span of 17 bases. Germline assignment: CDR1 DFQATT and CDR2 SNEGSKA (reference sequence). DNA for the CDR3: TGCAGTGCTAGAGGTTTTACACGGACAGCTTACAATGAGCAGTTCTTC. This codes for CSARGFTRTAYNEQFF.

The table lists this clonotype with many counts. The chain recombines TRBV20-1 with TRBJ1-4; 7 positions agree with TRBD1. The CDR3 contains 15 residues. J gave up 5 bases and V 5 bases, and 11 bases lay outside the gene matches. The germline CDR1 and CDR2 sequences are DFQATT and SNEGSKA (reference sequence). The CDR3 loop is CSAPRGDSGNEKLFF. The CDR3 nucleotides read TGCAGTGCTCCCCGGGGGGACAGTGGAAATGAAAAACTGTTTTTT.

This clonotype has a count of ten or more. The chain uses TRBV20-1 and TRBJ1-1; tentative D call: TRBD1 (6 bases). The CDR3 runs to 15 residues. Germline CDR1 DFQATT, CDR2 SNEGSKA (reference sequence). V shed 2 bases and J shed 7 bases, with 20 bases lying between them. The CDR3 sequence is CSARMPLDSEGEAFF. In nucleotides, the CDR3 is TGCAGTGCTAGAATGCCTTTGGACAGCGAAGGTGAAGCTTTCTTT.

Ten or more counts support this clonotype. V is TRBV9 and J is TRBJ2-5; D might be TRBD1 (5 bases). This CDR3 is built from 14 residues. The germline V and J ends were trimmed by 3 bases and 3 bases, with 12 bases remaining between them. Germline V gene data show CDR1 as SGDLS and CDR2 as YYNGEE. The DNA for the CDR3 is TGTGCCAGCAGCGCCGAAGCCAGGGAAGAGACCCAGTACTTC. Translation gives CASSAEAREETQYF.

This clonotype was picked up many times. The rearrangement uses TRBV9 and TRBJ2-1; a weak D match, TRBD2 (6 bases). Trimming removed 4 bases from V and 1 base from J, with 15 bases in between. Germline assignment: CDR1 SGDLS and CDR2 YYNGEE. CDR3 length equals 16 residues. The CDR3 coding sequence is TGTGCCAGCAGCCCCGCATCGGGAGTATCCTACAATGAGCAGTTCTTC. As protein: CASSPASGVSYNEQFF.

The chain combines TRBV7-4 with TRBJ2-2, with 11 bases that match TRBD2. V dropped 2 bases and J dropped 4; count of bases not matched to a gene: 6. Germline CDR1 and CDR2: SGHVT and SQSDAQ. The CDR3 covers 17 residues. In nucleotides, the CDR3 is TGTGCCAGCAGCTTATCTCTAGCGGGGGGTTTCACCGGGGAGCTGTTTTTT. Amino acids: CASSLSLAGGFTGELFF.

There are a few counts of this clonotype. Being one base from a much bigger clone, this may be a read error. This chain joins TRBV7-9 and TRBJ1-1; D might be TRBD1 (5 bases). The CDR3 length is 14 residues. CDR1 SEHNR and CDR2 FQNEAQ come from the germline V gene (reference sequence). The CDR3 DNA follows: TGTGCCAGCACCCGGAGTTTTGTGGACACTAAAGCTTTCTTT. It yields the protein CASTRSFVDTKAFF.

This clonotype was seen at least ten times. The chain recombines TRBV20-1 with TRBJ1-4, with D unresolved. The V end lost 3 bases, the J end lost 5 bases, and 7 bases lay between the germline ends. CDR3 length: 12 amino acids. The germline V gene encodes CDR1 DFQATT and CDR2 SNEGSKA (reference sequence). CDR3 region: CSASGENEKLFF. CDR3 in DNA: TGCAGTGCTAGTGGTGAAAATGAAAAACTGTTTTTT.

Ten or more counts support this clonotype. This sequence joins TRBV7-9 and TRBJ2-1, with 10 bases fitting TRBD2. Germline CDR1 reads SEHNR; CDR2 reads FQNEAQ (reference sequence). CDR3 length equals 15 residues. After removal of 5 bases from V and 1 base from J, the junction contained 2 bases not matched to a gene. CDR3 amino acids: CASSPTSGSYNEQFF. CDR3 nucleotide sequence: TGTGCCAGCAGCCCGACTAGCGGGTCCTACAATGAGCAGTTCTTC. Looking up the rest from reference TRBV7-9 and TRBJ2-1 gives the full variable domain: DTGVSQNPRHKITKRGQNVTFRCDPISEHNRLYWYRQTLGQGPEFLTYFQNEAQLEKSRLLSDRFSAERPKGSFSTLEIQRTEQGDSAMYLCASSPTSGSYNEQFFGPGTRLTVL.

This clonotype was seen at least ten times. As DNA, the CDR3 is TGCAGTGCTCGACAGGGGCTCTCCTACGAGCAGTACTTC. Translating it yields CSARQGLSYEQYF. The chain combines TRBV20-1 with TRBJ2-7, with 8 bases that match TRBD1. The CDR3 runs 13 residues. Losses at the gene ends were 5 bases for V and 0 bases for J; bases not matched to a gene: 3. Germline-derived CDR1 and CDR2 are DFQATT and SNEGSKA (reference sequence).

This clonotype was observed many times. The junction shows a germline mismatch at one end, possibly a read error. This chain uses TRBV28 with TRBJ2-1, with 7 bases fitting TRBD1. This CDR3 contains 11 residues. Germline assignment: CDR1 MDHEN and CDR2 SYDVKM. The CDR3 DNA follows: TGTGCCAGCAGACGTGACAGGGAGCTGTTCTTC. It codes for CASRRDRELFF.

This clonotype was recorded at least ten times. V gene TRBV12-3 or TRBV12-4 combines with J gene TRBJ2-3; D perhaps matches TRBD2 (5 bases). Trimming shortened V by 5 bases and J by 2 bases, and 14 bases separated the two germline ends. This CDR3 has 15 residues. In DNA, the CDR3 is TGTGCCAGCAGTCCAAGAAGCGGCTACACAGATACGCAGTATTTT. Amino acid sequence: CASSPRSGYTDTQYF.

This clonotype was seen ten or more times. The chain uses TRBV20-1 and TRBJ2-3, with D possibly TRBD2 on 6 matching bases. The CDR3 runs to 15 residues. The germline V gene has CDR1 DFQATT and CDR2 SNEGSKA (reference sequence). Between the trimmed V and J ends, which lost 0 bases and 0 bases, there was a span of 10 bases. The CDR3 bases are TGCAGTGCTAGAGATCTAGGGACTAGCACAGATACGCAGTATTTT. Translation gives CSARDLGTSTDTQYF.

This clonotype was seen repeatedly, ten times or more. V is TRBV5-1 and J is TRBJ2-1; 9 bases fit TRBD1. This CDR3 contains 17 residues. With V trimmed by 4 bases and J by 3 bases, 11 bases remained unmatched. Looked up from germline, CDR1 is SGHRS and CDR2 is YFSETQ. The CDR3 sequence: CASSPDRGQLSYNEQFF. DNA of the CDR3: TGCGCCAGCAGCCCGGACAGGGGCCAACTGAGCTACAATGAGCAGTTCTTC.

The sample holds many counts of this clonotype. The V and J genes are TRBV20-1 and TRBJ2-1, with D perhaps TRBD2 (6 bases). This CDR3 has 15 amino acids. In germline, CDR1 is DFQATT, CDR2 SNEGSKA (reference sequence). V lost 6 bases and J lost 0, with 15 bases in between. CDR3: CSAADDSGSYNEQFF. Written as DNA, the CDR3 is TGCAGTGCCGCCGATGATAGCGGCTCCTACAATGAGCAGTTCTTC.

This clonotype was seen ten or more times. The chain couples TRBV30 to TRBJ2-7, with D possibly matching TRBD1 (6 bases). The CDR3 consists of 11 residues. CDR1 is GTSNPN and CDR2 is SVGIG in the germline V gene (reference sequence). Trimming left V 5 bases short and J 3 bases short, with 8 bases between. As DNA, the CDR3 is TGTGCCTGGGGGACAAACTACGAGCAGTACTTC. Its protein product is CAWGTNYEQYF.

This clonotype was seen ten or more times. The chain recombines TRBV27 with TRBJ2-3; no firm D call. Trimming pared 3 bases from V and 1 base from J, leaving 14 bases between. CDR1 and CDR2 (germline): MNHEY, SMNVEV (reference sequence). CDR3 length equals 16 residues. This chain's CDR3 is CASSFLDTTRTDTQYF. The DNA of the CDR3 is TGTGCCAGCAGTTTCCTCGACACGACTCGCACAGATACGCAGTATTTT.

This clonotype was seen ten or more times. The chain couples TRBV28 to TRBJ2-1, with D possibly being TRBD2 (6 bases). This CDR3 is built from 15 residues. V dropped 3 bases and J dropped 4 bases, with 13 bases sitting between them. CDR1 MDHEN and CDR2 SYDVKM come from the germline V gene. The CDR3 region is CASSFQRLVYNEQFF. The CDR3 DNA follows: TGTGCCAGCAGTTTCCAAAGACTAGTATACAATGAGCAGTTCTTC.

As DNA, the CDR3 is TGTGCCACCAGCAGAGATCTGGGGGAGACCCAGTACTTC. This translates into CATSRDLGETQYF. This rearrangement joins TRBV15 to TRBJ2-5; the D is unclear. Germline V CDR1 and CDR2: LNHNV, YYDKDF (reference sequence). This CDR3 is 13 amino acids long. The germline V and J ends were trimmed by 0 bases and 5 bases, with 7 bases remaining between them.

This clonotype was seen a few times. The CDR3 nucleotides read TGTGCCTGGAGTAGTTTGGTGGGAACAAAGGTCTACGAGCAGTACTTC. Encoded protein: CAWSSLVGTKVYEQYF. V usage is TRBV30 and J usage is TRBJ2-7; no firm D call. Per germline, CDR1 GTSNPN and CDR2 SVGIG (reference sequence). CDR3 length equals 16 residues. Trimming left V 2 bases short and J 3 bases short, with 20 bases between.

This rearrangement joins TRBV6-2 or TRBV6-3 to TRBJ1-2; D is ambiguous. V lost 7 bases, J lost 4 bases, and 7 bases lay in between. Germline V lookup: CDR1 MNHEY, CDR2 SVGEGT. CDR3 length: 11 residues. CDR3 amino acids: CASTGRYGYTF. CDR3 DNA: TGTGCCAGCACCGGACGCTATGGCTACACCTTC.

There are many counts of this clonotype. This chain connects TRBV12-3 or TRBV12-4 to TRBJ2-7; D not resolved. This CDR3 is built from 12 residues. The ends were cut back, 3 bases at V and 6 bases at J, with 9 bases in the middle. In DNA, the CDR3 is TGTGCCAGCAGTTTTTCCCTCCTCGAGCAGTACTTC. As protein: CASSFSLLEQYF.